Listed below are T cell receptor beta chains from one sample, sequenced in a study of immune characterization of retroperitoneal liposarcoma. Each CDR3 protein is one row after TCRdb ran MiXCR on the PCR reads. The sample comprises about 8,200 distinct CDR3 sequences, approximately 39% of which are singletons, and just under 15% rests with the top ten. The sequenced sample was tumor tissue. Source of these receptors: a male donor with retroperitoneal liposarcoma. Each CDR3 is given with its conserved first and last residue. A D gene is named only where the DNA matches it firmly. Size is omitted from some rows. Given values are once, few, many or a class for expanded clones.

TRBJ2-7 | TRBV24-1 | . | medium-sized | CATSEVGGGEQYF | TGTGCCACCAGTGAAGTCGGTGGGGGCGAGCAGTACTTC
TRBJ2-3 | TRBV6-1 | . | . | CASSEAPRGWADTQYF | TGTGCCAGCAGTGAAGCGCCGCGGGGATGGGCAGATACGCAGTATTTT
TRBJ2-1 | TRBV6-1 | TRBD2 | few | CASSEFSGSSYEQFF | TGTGCCAGCAGTGAATTTAGCGGGAGCTCCTACGAGCAGTTCTTC
TRBJ2-1 | TRBV12-3/TRBV12-4 | TRBD1 | few | CASSLGGDRGLHEQFF | TGTGCCAGCAGTTTAGGCGGGGACAGGGGGCTTCATGAGCAGTTCTTC
TRBJ2-7 | TRBV12-3/TRBV12-4 | . | medium-sized | CASSLDWLPYEQYF | TGTGCCAGCAGCCTGGACTGGCTACCCTACGAGCAGTACTTC
TRBJ2-7 | TRBV27 | TRBD1 | . | CASSRYRGTYEQYF | TGTGCCAGCAGTCGATACAGGGGCACCTACGAGCAGTACTTC
TRBJ1-5 | TRBV6-1 | TRBD1 | few | CASGGTGTGQPQHF | TGTGCCAGCGGGGGGACAGGGACTGGTCAGCCCCAGCATTTT
TRBJ2-3 | TRBV6-1 | . | . | CASTRTDTQYF | TGTGCCAGCACCAGGACAGATACGCAGTATTTT
TRBJ2-3 | TRBV7-9 | . | few | CASSSTRAPRADTQYF | TGTGCCAGCAGCAGTACCAGGGCTCCCCGGGCAGATACGCAGTATTTT
TRBJ2-1 | TRBV5-1 | . | . | CASSFSADTMNEQFF | TGCGCCAGCAGCTTTTCAGCGGATACAATGAATGAGCAGTTCTTC
TRBJ2-5 | TRBV11-3 | TRBD2 | . | CASSLASGRGGETQYF | TGTGCCAGCAGCTTAGCTAGCGGGAGAGGGGGTGAGACCCAGTACTTC
TRBJ2-1 | TRBV7-2 | . | medium-sized | CASSLDGGTFNEQFF | TGTGCCAGCAGCTTAGATGGAGGCACTTTCAATGAGCAGTTCTTC
TRBJ1-1 | TRBV7-2 | . | few | CASSLIGSNTEAFF | TGTGCCAGCAGCTTGATAGGGTCGAACACTGAAGCTTTCTTT
TRBJ2-1 | TRBV6-1 | TRBD2 | medium-sized | CASIPGGAVNEQFF | TGTGCCAGCATTCCGGGGGGTGCGGTCAATGAGCAGTTCTTC
TRBJ2-5 | TRBV7-2 | TRBD2 | . | CASSFQRGQETQYF | TGTGCCAGCAGCTTTCAGCGGGGGCAAGAGACCCAGTACTTC
TRBJ2-3 | TRBV6-1 | . | large | CASSEGFVFQGSTDTQYF | TGTGCCAGCAGTGAAGGTTTTGTGTTTCAGGGAAGCACAGATACGCAGTATTTT
TRBJ2-7 | TRBV7-3 | TRBD2 | . | CASSVLSGGHYNEQYF | TGTGCCAGCAGCGTCCTCAGCGGGGGGCACTACAATGAGCAGTACTTC
TRBJ2-7 | TRBV6-6 | . | . | CASSYSIGVDEQYF | TGTGCCAGCAGTTACTCGATAGGTGTCGATGAGCAGTACTTC
TRBJ2-3 | TRBV6-1 | TRBD2 | . | CASSVGLAYNTDTQYF | TGTGCCAGCAGTGTTGGACTAGCCTACAACACAGATACGCAGTATTTT
TRBJ2-1 | TRBV10-1 | TRBD2 | . | CACSAGLAGGNNEQFF | TGCGCCTGCAGTGCAGGACTAGCGGGAGGGAACAATGAGCAGTTCTTC
TRBJ2-1 | TRBV7-6 | . | once | CASSLGDGYNEQFF | TGTGCCAGCAGCTTAGGGGACGGATACAATGAGCAGTTCTTC
TRBJ2-5 | TRBV11-1 | . | once | CASRKSGGGKTQYF | TGTGCCAGCAGAAAGTCGGGGGGCGGAAAGACCCAGTACTTC
TRBJ2-3 | TRBV6-1 | TRBD2 | . | CATLRTSGISDTQYF | TGTGCCACCCTCAGGACTAGCGGGATCTCAGATACGCAGTATTTT
TRBJ2-7 | TRBV6-1 | TRBD2 | . | CASKSLAGGPGEQYF | TGTGCCAGCAAATCACTAGCGGGAGGGCCGGGTGAGCAGTACTTC
TRBJ2-1 | TRBV7-6 | . | . | CASSRTGYEQFF | TGTGCCAGCAGCCGAACAGGTTATGAGCAGTTCTTC
TRBJ2-1 | TRBV12-3/TRBV12-4 | TRBD2 | few | CASSLGGNSYNEQFF | TGTGCCAGCAGTTTGGGAGGGAACTCCTACAATGAGCAGTTCTTC
TRBJ2-1 | TRBV6-1 | TRBD2 | few | CASRIRLAGYNEQFF | TGTGCCAGCAGGATTAGACTAGCGGGATACAATGAGCAGTTCTTC
TRBJ1-6 | TRBV12-3/TRBV12-4 | . | . | CASRKWDSPLHF | TGTGCCAGCAGGAAATGGGATTCACCCCTCCACTTT
TRBJ2-7 | TRBV11-1 | . | . | CASSLVIGHYEQYF | TGTGCCAGCAGCTTGGTGATAGGGCATTACGAGCAGTACTTC
TRBJ2-7 | TRBV6-8 | . | . | CASSRIYEQYF | TGTGCCAGCAGCCGAATATACGAGCAGTACTTC
TRBJ2-5 | TRBV6-5 | . | . | CASSYAAAGGRETQYF | TGTGCCAGCAGTTACGCCGCGGCCGGGGGTAGGGAGACTCAGTACTTC
TRBJ1-2 | TRBV6-1 | . | few | CASRTGQNGYTF | TGTGCCAGCAGAACAGGACAGAACGGCTACACCTTC
TRBJ2-7 | TRBV7-8 | . | medium-sized | CASSLAPTGTYEQYF | TGTGCCAGCAGCTTAGCTCCCACAGGTACCTACGAGCAGTACTTC
TRBJ2-1 | TRBV6-5 | TRBD2 | few | CASSYSMVGLTYNEQFF | TGTGCCAGCAGTTACTCGATGGTGGGACTAACCTACAATGAGCAGTTCTTC
TRBJ2-3 | TRBV7-6 | . | . | CASSLGGTDTQYF | TGTGCTAGCAGCTTAGGTGGCACAGATACGCAGTATTTT
TRBJ2-5 | TRBV6-1 | . | . | CASSSRETQYF | TGTGCCAGCAGTAGCCGGGAGACCCAGTACTTC
TRBJ2-7 | TRBV12-3/TRBV12-4 | . | . | CASTAAGAYEQYF | TGTGCCAGCACTGCCGCAGGGGCCTACGAGCAGTACTTC
TRBJ2-3 | TRBV6-1 | TRBD2 | . | CASSKVGLAADTQYF | TGTGCCAGCTCCAAAGTCGGACTAGCGGCAGATACGCAGTATTTT
TRBJ2-3 | TRBV6-8 | TRBD2 | . | CASSPQRLAGGGVTDTQYF | TGTGCCAGCAGTCCCCAGAGGCTAGCGGGAGGGGGTGTGACAGATACGCAGTATTTT
TRBJ2-3 | TRBV7-2 | TRBD1 | . | CASRVRQGSDTQYF | TGTGCCAGCAGAGTGAGACAGGGATCAGATACGCAGTATTTT
TRBJ2-1 | TRBV7-2 | . | few | CASSPPGNLYNEQFF | TGTGCCAGCAGCCCCCCAGGGAACCTATACAATGAGCAGTTCTTC
TRBJ2-1 | TRBV6-8 | TRBD2 | . | CASSSWGLAASSYNEQFF | TGTGCCAGCAGTAGTTGGGGACTAGCGGCAAGCTCCTACAATGAGCAGTTCTTC
TRBJ2-7 | TRBV12-3/TRBV12-4 | TRBD1 | . | CASSATGTGYHEQYF | TGTGCCAGCAGTGCAACCGGGACAGGGTACCACGAGCAGTACTTC
TRBJ2-7 | TRBV7-2 | . | . | CASSREATRVSYEQYF | TGTGCCAGCAGCCGAGAGGCCACCAGGGTCTCCTACGAGCAGTACTTC
TRBJ1-2 | TRBV6-1 | . | . | CASSNTQGNSAYGYTF | TGTGCCAGCAGTAATACACAGGGTAACAGCGCCTATGGCTACACCTTC
TRBJ1-4 | TRBV6-1 | TRBD1 | few | CASDETGRNEKLFF | TGTGCCAGCGATGAGACAGGGCGGAATGAAAAACTGTTTTTT
TRBJ2-1 | TRBV12-3/TRBV12-4 | TRBD1 | few | CASSPTSYQGASEQFF | TGTGCCAGCAGTCCCACCTCTTATCAGGGGGCCAGCGAGCAGTTCTTC